This T cell receptor (beta chain) was recovered during a study of early T cells in non-severe SARS-CoV-2 infection. Across the study: Sequenced material consisted of bulk RNA (from unsorted whole blood), and chains were unpaired.

Germline CDR1 and CDR2: SGDLS and YYNGEE. With 5 bases removed from V and 2 bases from J, the gap between germline ends came to 16 bases. This CDR3 region has 16 residues. At least ten counts were recorded for this clonotype. What it recognizes is unknown. Study outcomes and limitations: Private and CD4 specificities were missed by VDJdb matching, skewed to anti-spike CD8.

Separate cDNA molecules each had unique molecular identifiers attached to them. TCRdb reanalysed the 5' RACE reads using MiXCR and keeps one entry per CDR3 protein. The sample carries tens of thousands of distinct CDR3 sequences, around 12% recorded once. The chain carries TRBV9 and TRBJ2-2, with D perhaps assigned TRBD1 or TRBD2 (6 bases each). Source material: whole blood. The clonotype originates from an adult who was a healthcare worker with PCR-confirmed SARS-CoV-2 infection or an uninfected control (not recorded which). As DNA, the CDR3 is TGTGCCAGCAGTAGTCAGAGGGGGGAAAACACCGGGGAGCTGTTTTTT. Its protein is CASSSQRGENTGELFF.